Below, 25 T cell receptor beta chains from the same sample are listed, as sequenced in a study of T cells in Graves' hyperthyroidism and ophthalmopathy. Authors of the study amplified TCR beta CDR3 regions from RNA transcripts. First-round RT-PCR targeting the TCR CDR3 was performed with the HTBI primer set. A single record per CDR3 protein comes from TCRdb applying MiXCR to the multiplex PCR reads. The top ten hold less than 75% of the sample, which has 300,000 to 450,000 distinct CDR3 sequences, 25% seen once. Sequencing was done on a sample of blood. Source of these receptors: a man aged 50-60 years with Graves' hyperthyroidism.

The chain has TRBV3-1 and TRBJ2-7; no firm D call. Trimming removed 4 bases from V and 1 base from J, with 8 bases in between. The germline gives CDR1 LGHDT, CDR2 YNNKEL (reference sequence). The CDR3 loop spans 13 amino acids. The chain's CDR3 is CASSPTQSYEQYF. The CDR3, as DNA: TGTGCCAGCAGCCCAACCCAATCCTACGAGCAGTACTTC.

This chain links TRBV29-1 with TRBJ2-7; 10 nucleotides line up with TRBD2. This CDR3 is 14 amino acids long. Germline-derived CDR1 and CDR2 are SQVTM and ANQGSEA. J gave up 3 bases and V 7 bases, and 9 bases lay outside the gene matches. The chain's CDR3 is CSGKLAGSSYEQYF. Written as DNA, the CDR3 is TGCAGCGGAAAACTAGCGGGATCAAGCTACGAGCAGTACTTC.

This clonotype was counted between two and nine times. The chain is built from TRBV27 and TRBJ2-7, with D possibly TRBD2 on 6 matching bases. The V end was cut by 7 bases, the J end by 6 bases, with 19 bases between. CDR3 size: 14 residues. Germline V gene data show CDR1 as MNHEY and CDR2 as SMNVEV (reference sequence). Here the CDR3 reads CASNPPGVSFEQYF. CDR3 coding DNA: TGTGCCAGCAATCCTCCGGGGGTAAGCTTCGAGCAGTACTTC.

This clonotype was seen more than once but under ten times. V and J are TRBV11-2 and TRBJ2-1; 7 bases fit TRBD2. Trimming removed 2 bases from V and 3 bases from J; junction bases left unmatched: 7. The CDR3 has 16 residues. Germline loops: CDR1 SGHAT, CDR2 FQNNGV. CDR3 DNA: TGTGCCAGCAGCTTAAGGCGGGAGATCGTCTACAATGAGCAGTTCTTC. Translated, it gives CASSLRREIVYNEQFF.

This sequence joins TRBV5-1 and TRBJ2-7; TRBD2 might be the D (5 bases). The germline V gene encodes CDR1 SGHRS and CDR2 YFSETQ. The germline V and J ends were trimmed by 1 base and 0 bases, with 14 bases remaining between them. CDR3 length: 16 residues. The CDR3 bases are TGCGCCAGCAGCTTGAGGAGCGAGAGGGACTCCTACGAGCAGTACTTC. Amino acid sequence: CASSLRSERDSYEQYF.

The rearrangement links TRBV11-3 to TRBJ2-5; D remains unclear. V shed 0 bases and J shed 1 base, with 9 bases lying between them. CDR1 and CDR2 (germline): SGHNT, YENEEA. This CDR3 spans 15 amino acids. The CDR3 sequence: CASSLDGVGQETQYF. Here the CDR3 DNA reads TGTGCCAGCAGCTTAGATGGGGTTGGCCAAGAGACCCAGTACTTC. Drawing the rest from reference TRBV11-3 and TRBJ2-5, the complete variable domain is EAGVVQSPRYKIIEKKQPVAFWCNPISGHNTLYWYLQNLGQGPELLIRYENEEAVDDSQLPKDRFSAERLKGVDSTLKIQPAELGDSAVYLCASSLDGVGQETQYFGPGTRLLVL.

The sample holds many counts of this clonotype. CDR3 DNA: TGTGCCAGCAGGCTAGCGGGAGAGCGTGAGCAGTTCTTC. The encoded protein is CASRLAGEREQFF. The chain combines TRBV7-9 with TRBJ2-1; 10 nucleotides align to TRBD2. The germline CDR1 and CDR2 sequences are SEHNR and FQNEAQ (reference sequence). The CDR3 covers 13 residues. The ends lost 6 bases at V and 9 bases at J; junction bases unmatched: 5.

The rearrangement uses TRBV12-3 or TRBV12-4 and TRBJ2-6; D ambiguous. V was clipped by 6 bases and J by 4 bases, with 4 bases between them. This CDR3 contains 12 residues. The CDR3 here is CASRVGANVLTF. CDR3 coding DNA: TGTGCCAGCAGGGTGGGGGCCAACGTCCTGACTTTC.

There are a few counts of this clonotype. This sequence joins TRBV11-1 and TRBJ1-2; D is ambiguous. The germline V gene has CDR1 SGHAT and CDR2 FQDESV (reference sequence). This CDR3 spans 14 amino acids. V was clipped by 5 bases and J by 2 bases, with 12 bases between them. CDR3 nucleotides: TGTGCCAGCAGCCCGAGGGCCCCCAACTATGGCTACACCTTC. Its translation: CASSPRAPNYGYTF.

A few counts support this clonotype. One junction end disagrees with the germline gene, perhaps due to a read error. The chain employs TRBV7-2 and TRBJ2-5, with D perhaps given as TRBD1 or TRBD2 (6 bases each). The CDR3 extends over 14 amino acids. In germline, CDR1 is SGHTA, CDR2 FQGNSA. CDR3 coding DNA: TGTGCCAGCAGCTTACGCGGGACACAAGAGTCCCAGTACTTC. It codes for CASSLRGTQESQYF.

This clonotype has at least ten counts. The V and J genes are TRBV27 and TRBJ2-3; 10 bases are a match to TRBD2. CDR1 is MNHEY, CDR2 SMNVEV, per germline (reference sequence). The junction had 1 base not matched to a gene; V was cut back by 0 bases and J by 4 bases. This CDR3 has 15 amino acids. CDR3 in amino acids: CASSLSLAGADTQYF. CDR3 nucleotide sequence: TGTGCCAGCAGTTTATCGCTAGCGGGAGCAGATACGCAGTATTTT.

This clonotype has ten or more counts. The rearrangement links TRBV20-1 to TRBJ1-1; the D is unclear. CDR3 length equals 15 residues. CDR1 is DFQATT and CDR2 is SNEGSKA in the germline V gene (reference sequence). V was clipped by 3 bases and J by 0 bases, with 14 bases between them. DNA of the CDR3: TGCAGTGCTAGGGGAGGTGAAGAGATGAACACTGAAGCTTTCTTT. This translates into CSARGGEEMNTEAFF.

The chain recombines TRBV7-2 with TRBJ2-4, with 7 bases lining up with TRBD2. V lost 0 bases to trimming and J lost 6 bases; unmatched junction nucleotides: 14. In germline, CDR1 is SGHTA, CDR2 FQGNSA. The CDR3 has 18 residues. The CDR3 DNA reads as TGTGCCAGCAGCTTAGCGGCGGGAGCTACTACTATCGGAAACATTCAGTACTTC. This gives the protein CASSLAAGATTIGNIQYF.

The chain combines TRBV5-1 with TRBJ1-1; maybe TRBD1 (6 bases). The CDR3 is made up of 14 amino acids. Between the trimmed V and J ends, which lost 0 bases and 10 bases, there was a span of 16 bases. The germline CDR1 and CDR2 sequences are SGHRS and YFSETQ. CDR3 protein: CASSLEGDPLGAFF. CDR3 coding DNA: TGCGCCAGCAGCTTGGAGGGGGACCCTCTTGGAGCTTTCTTT.

This clonotype was observed a handful of times. The CDR3 sequence: CASSPLMNTGELFF. The DNA for the CDR3 is TGTGCCAGCAGCCCGCTTATGAACACCGGGGAGCTGTTTTTT. V usage is TRBV7-6 and J usage is TRBJ2-2; D not resolved. The CDR3 length is 14 residues. Germline V CDR1 and CDR2: SGHVS, FNYEAQ. V lost 5 bases and J lost 1, with 8 bases in between.

This clonotype was recorded many times. This chain uses TRBV29-1 with TRBJ1-1; 7 bases align to TRBD1. CDR3 size: 16 residues. Germline V CDR1 and CDR2: SQVTM, ANQGSEA. The trim removed 3 bases at V and 0 bases at J, leaving 10 bases unmatched. The CDR3 reads CSVDRGPSLMNTEAFF. The CDR3 DNA sequence: TGCAGCGTTGATAGGGGGCCCTCTTTAATGAACACTGAAGCTTTCTTT.

About this clonotype: An end of the junction does not agree with germline; a read error may underlie this. V and J are TRBV7-3 and TRBJ2-1; TRBD2 might be the D (6 bases). The CDR3 consists of 16 residues. Germline CDR1 and CDR2: SGHTA and FQGTGA. CDR3 residues: CASSLHGGGAYNERLF. CDR3 nucleotides: TGTGCCAGCAGCTTACACGGCGGCGGGGCCTACAATGAGCGGCTCTTC.

V usage is TRBV12-3 or TRBV12-4 and J usage is TRBJ2-2, with D perhaps given as TRBD1 or TRBD2 (6 bases each). The CDR3 extends over 14 amino acids. V dropped 4 bases and J dropped 6 bases, with 12 bases sitting between them. DNA of the CDR3: TGTGCCAGCAGTTCGGAGGGGGTCGCCGGGGAGCTGTTTTTT. Translation: CASSSEGVAGELFF.

This clonotype was picked up a small number of times. The gene calls are TRBV7-9 and TRBJ2-1; D may be TRBD1 (6 bases). V was cut by 7 bases and J by 7 bases, with 17 bases left in between. Germline assignment: CDR1 SEHNR and CDR2 FQNEAQ (reference sequence). The CDR3 loop spans 14 amino acids. CDR3 region: CASTTPWGQNEQFF. As DNA, the CDR3 is TGTGCCAGCACCACCCCCTGGGGGCAAAATGAGCAGTTCTTC. Filled out from reference TRBV7-9 and TRBJ2-1, the complete variable domain reads DTGVSQNPRHKITKRGQNVTFRCDPISEHNRLYWYRQTLGQGPEFLTYFQNEAQLEKSRLLSDRFSAERPKGSFSTLEIQRTEQGDSAMYLCASTTPWGQNEQFFGPGTRLTVL.

Comment on this clonotype: One base away lies a much larger clone, so this may be a sequencing read error. The V gene is TRBV7-2, the J gene TRBJ2-1; D is ambiguous. Germline V gene data show CDR1 as SGHTA and CDR2 as FQGNSA. There are 13 residues in the CDR3. Trimming left V 0 bases short and J 6 bases short, with 6 bases between. The CDR3 sequence is CASSLAICNEQFF. The CDR3 coding sequence is TGTGCCAGCAGCTTAGCCATCTGCAATGAGCAGTTCTTC.

This clonotype was seen more than once but under ten times. The V call is TRBV7-9, the J call TRBJ2-5, with no clear D. Germline V gives CDR1 SEHNR, CDR2 FQNEAQ (reference sequence). The length of the CDR3 is 13 residues. Trimming took off 1 base at V and 5 bases at J, with 8 bases between the two ends. CDR3 in amino acids: CASSLGLRETQYF. The CDR3 region has the DNA TGTGCCAGCAGCTTAGGCCTCAGGGAGACCCAGTACTTC.

This chain connects TRBV9 to TRBJ2-3; either TRBD1 or TRBD2 may fit D (5 bases each). CDR3 length: 14 amino acids. Trimming took 4 bases from V and 8 from J, leaving 17 bases between them. Germline loops: CDR1 SGDLS, CDR2 YYNGEE. The CDR3, as DNA: TGTGCCAGCAGCCCTGGACACGCCGCGGGTACGCAGTATTTT. Its protein is CASSPGHAAGTQYF.

The DNA of the CDR3 is TGCGCCAGCAGCCAAGAGGGCAGGTCAGATACGCAGTATTTT. Translating gives CASSQEGRSDTQYF. The chain joins TRBV4-1 to TRBJ2-3; D is undetermined. The germline V gene has CDR1 MGHRA and CDR2 YSYEKL. Trimming took off 0 bases at V and 4 bases at J, with 8 bases between the two ends. This CDR3 contains 14 residues.

This clonotype was seen only a few times. The chain uses TRBV28 and TRBJ2-7; 9 positions match TRBD2. V trimming: 6 bases; J trimming: 2 bases; junction bases outside the gene matches: 5. Germline V lookup: CDR1 MDHEN, CDR2 SYDVKM. There are 14 residues in the CDR3. The CDR3 protein is CASRLAGRTYEQYF. The CDR3 nucleotides are TGTGCCAGCAGGCTAGCGGGGAGAACCTACGAGCAGTACTTC.

This clonotype was seen a handful of times. The rearrangement joins TRBV5-1 to TRBJ2-3, with a possible D match to TRBD1 (6 bases). Germline-derived CDR1 and CDR2 are SGHRS and YFSETQ. V was trimmed by 2 bases and J by 0 bases, leaving 10 bases between them. The CDR3 sequence is 15 residues long. The CDR3, as DNA: TGCGCCAGCAGCTTTAGGCAGGGGAGCACAGATACGCAGTATTTT. Protein: CASSFRQGSTDTQYF.